One sample yielded the 20 T cell receptor beta chains listed below, sequenced in a study of Tregs in tolerant kidney transplant recipients. The assay was immunoSEQ multiplex PCR, and TCRdb's table has in-frame clones only and misses some. In the table there are over 70,000 clones, 91% of which are singletons. Recipients received nonmyeloablative bone marrow transplants from related graft donors, with transient mixed chimerism. The sequences come from CD4+ T cells from blood (PBMCs), collected 24 months after the transplant. These receptors all stem from a human patient who received a combined kidney and bone marrow transplant. A subset of T cells may come from the graft donor.

The chain uses TRBV19 and TRBJ1-5, with D possibly TRBD1 on 5 matching bases. The germline V gene encodes CDR1 LNHDA and CDR2 SQIVND (reference sequence). V lost 5 bases, J lost 3 bases, and 8 bases lay in between. CDR3 length equals 13 residues. CDR3 region: CASSSQANQPQHF. The CDR3 nucleotides read TGTGCCAGTAGTTCACAGGCCAATCAGCCCCAGCATTTT.

The CDR3 spells CASTLRGRVTGELFF. The DNA for the CDR3 is TGTGCCAGTACCCTCAGGGGGCGCGTCACCGGGGAGCTGTTTTTT. The chain carries TRBV19 and TRBJ2-2, with TRBD1 matching 8 bases. CDR3 length: 15 amino acids. With V trimmed by 7 bases and J by 4 bases, 8 bases remained unmatched. Germline assignment: CDR1 LNHDA and CDR2 SQIVND (reference sequence).

This clone has just a few counts. V usage is TRBV5-6 and J usage is TRBJ2-1, with 11 nucleotides matching TRBD2. V shed 4 bases and J 4 bases; nucleotides not matched to a gene: 4. The CDR3 runs 15 residues. Per the germline V gene, CDR1 is SGHDT and CDR2 is YYEEEE. CDR3 nucleotides: TGTGCCAGCAGCCCACCTAGCGGGAGGTACAATGAGCAGTTCTTC. This encodes CASSPPSGRYNEQFF.

CDR3 in amino acids: CASSEYGGGTGELFF. CDR3 coding DNA: TGTGCCAGCAGTGAATATGGGGGCGGCACCGGGGAGCTGTTTTTT. The chain is built from TRBV25-1 and TRBJ2-2; D might be TRBD1 (6 bases). V was pared by 0 bases and J by 4 bases, with 9 bases between. The V gene's germline CDR1 is MGHDK and CDR2 SYGVNS. This CDR3 comprises 15 residues.

J is TRBJ2-1 and V is TRBV11-2; D call uncertain. The germline CDR1 and CDR2 sequences are SGHAT and FQNNGV. The CDR3 is 14 residues long. V was pared by 4 bases and J by 2 bases, with 9 bases between. The DNA of the CDR3 is TGTGCCAGCAGCTCCCTTCGGGCCTACAATGAGCAGTTCTTC. It specifies CASSSLRAYNEQFF.

The chain has TRBV10-3 and TRBJ2-1; 8 bases map to TRBD2. Germline lookup yields CDR1 ENHRY and CDR2 SYGVKD. The CDR3 has 16 residues. V shed 3 bases, J shed 8 bases, and the junction held 12 bases outside the gene matches. The CDR3 sequence is CAISEWRGQRGYEQFF. The DNA for the CDR3 is TGTGCCATCAGTGAATGGCGGGGGCAGCGGGGGTATGAGCAGTTCTTC.

The rearrangement links TRBV7-6 to TRBJ2-7, with 11 bases lining up with TRBD2. The CDR3 extends over 16 amino acids. CDR1 is SGHVS, CDR2 FNYEAQ, per germline. The V gene end was trimmed by 1 base and the J gene end by 0 bases; junction bases not matched to a gene: 2. CDR3 sequence (DNA): TGTGCCAGCAGCTTAGGACTAGCGGGAAGCTCCTACGAGCAGTACTTC. Encoded protein: CASSLGLAGSSYEQYF.

This chain connects TRBV5-6 to TRBJ1-5; 7 bases map to TRBD1. CDR3 length: 14 amino acids. The V and J ends lost 4 bases and 6 bases, in that order; junction bases with no gene match: 7. Germline CDR1 and CDR2: SGHDT and YYEEEE. CDR3 in amino acids: CASSSDRVTQPQHF. DNA of the CDR3: TGTGCCAGCAGCAGCGACAGGGTGACTCAGCCCCAGCATTTT.

J is TRBJ1-1 and V is TRBV5-5; weak D call: TRBD1 (5 bases). Germline V lookup: CDR1 SGHKS, CDR2 YYEKEE (reference sequence). This CDR3 comprises 17 residues. Trimming took 4 bases from V and 0 from J, leaving 19 bases between them. The CDR3 sequence: CASSASRVWGVNTEAFF. The CDR3 region has the DNA TGTGCCAGCAGCGCGTCGCGTGTGTGGGGCGTGAACACTGAAGCTTTCTTT.

The rearrangement uses TRBV6-4 and TRBJ2-3, with a weak D call TRBD2 (5 bases). Germline V lookup: CDR1 MRHNA, CDR2 SNTAGT. V lost 7 bases and J lost 1, with 12 bases in between. This CDR3 has 14 amino acids. CDR3 DNA: TGTGCCAGCAAACCGAGGGTCGGCACAGATACGCAGTATTTT. Translated: CASKPRVGTDTQYF.

This chain joins TRBV30 and TRBJ1-2; 8 nucleotides line up with TRBD1. CDR1 GTSNPN and CDR2 SVGIG come from the germline V gene (reference sequence). V shed 5 bases and J 5 bases; nucleotides not matched to a gene: 4. The CDR3 loop spans 12 amino acids. The CDR3 nucleotides read TGTGCCTGGGGACAGGGATTATATGGCTACACCTTC. It codes for CAWGQGLYGYTF.

This clone was seen just once. The J gene is TRBJ2-5, the V gene TRBV2; TRBD2 might be the D (5 bases). The germline V gene encodes CDR1 SNHLY and CDR2 FYNNEI. V dropped 10 bases and J dropped 4 bases, with 13 bases sitting between them. CDR3 length equals 12 residues. CDR3 in DNA: TGTGCCACGTCTTTAGAGGGAGAGACCCAGTACTTC. Its protein is CATSLEGETQYF.

The chain carries TRBV5-1 and TRBJ1-4; D is possibly TRBD1 (5 bases). Germline V gives CDR1 SGHRS, CDR2 YFSETQ. V shed 4 bases and J shed 1 base, with 14 bases lying between them. This CDR3 is 16 amino acids long. The DNA of the CDR3 is TGCGCCAGCAGCCCCGGAGGGGATCGAACTAATGAAAAACTGTTTTTT. Amino acid sequence: CASSPGGDRTNEKLFF.

V is TRBV4-1 and J is TRBJ1-1; D unresolved. Germline CDR1 and CDR2: MGHRA and YSYEKL. The CDR3 loop spans 15 amino acids. Deletions cut 2 bases from V and 2 bases from J, with 12 bases between. The CDR3 nucleotides read TGCGCCAGCAGCCAACCTCGACGGGGAAACACTGAAGCTTTCTTT. Its protein is CASSQPRRGNTEAFF.

V usage is TRBV7-2 and J usage is TRBJ1-1; 9 bases agree with TRBD1. The CDR3 extends over 13 amino acids. Unmatched junction bases numbered 3, after V lost 4 bases and J lost 6 bases. Germline CDR1 SGHTA, CDR2 FQGNSA. The CDR3 region has the DNA TGTGCCAGCAGCTCGGACAGGGGAGCTGAAGCTTTCTTT. Protein: CASSSDRGAEAFF.

The chain employs TRBV10-3 and TRBJ1-2, with TRBD1 matching over 12 bases. The CDR3 consists of 15 residues. The junction had 9 bases not matched to a gene; V was cut back by 11 bases and J by 2 bases. CDR1 and CDR2 from the germline V gene are ENHRY and SYGVKD. CDR3 region: CASGGTGGINYGYTF. CDR3 bases: TGTGCCTCCGGGGGGACAGGGGGCATCAACTATGGCTACACCTTC.

This chain uses TRBV6-6 with TRBJ1-2; 8 nucleotides agree with TRBD1. The CDR3 consists of 15 residues. The junction had 6 bases not matched to a gene; V was cut back by 2 bases and J by 4 bases. Looked up from germline, CDR1 is MNHNY and CDR2 is SVGAGI (reference sequence). CDR3: CASSYGQGNLYGYTF. CDR3 nucleotides: TGTGCCAGCAGTTACGGACAGGGAAATCTCTATGGCTACACCTTC.

J is TRBJ2-1 and V is TRBV18; TRBD2 aligns across 15 bases. The CDR3 sequence is 15 residues long. Germline V lookup: CDR1 KGHSH, CDR2 LQKENI. V trimming: 6 bases; J trimming: 7 bases; junction bases outside the gene matches: 4. The CDR3 protein is CASSLGLAGGNEQFF. DNA for the CDR3: TGTGCCAGCTCCCTCGGACTAGCGGGAGGGAATGAGCAGTTCTTC.

V usage is TRBV29-1 and J usage is TRBJ1-4; 7 bases fit TRBD1. The CDR3 is 14 residues long. In germline, CDR1 is SQVTM, CDR2 ANQGSEA. V was clipped by 7 bases and J by 3 bases; unmatched bases: 8. CDR3 bases: TGCAGCGCCATTCGGGACAGCTCTAATGAAAAACTGTTTTTT. It encodes CSAIRDSSNEKLFF.

The J gene is TRBJ2-5, the V gene TRBV9, with 10 nucleotides matching TRBD2. The closer fit of TRBJ2-7 to the DNA end suggests the J call may be wrong. Germline V gene data show CDR1 as SGDLS and CDR2 as YYNGEE. CDR3 length equals 15 residues. The DNA for the CDR3 is TGTGCCAGCAGCGCCTCGGGACTAGCGTACCACGAGCAGTACTTC. Protein: CASSASGLAYHEQYF.